This record covers a single T cell receptor beta chain. Its specificity is not known. Out of over 9 ml of fresh peripheral blood came the PBMCs. Amplification yielded TCR beta CDR3 regions, with RNA transcripts as the source. The study used the HTBI primer set for a first-round RT-PCR of the TCR CDR3. TCRdb independently ran MiXCR on the multiplex PCR reads; one entry per CDR3 protein. Of over 550,000 distinct CDR3 sequences detected, approximately 15% appear once; the ten largest clones hold approximately 20%. These data belong to a study of T cells in Graves' hyperthyroidism and ophthalmopathy. Study at large: Sampling of peripheral blood happened at initial diagnosis, prior to any treatment.

Broader study findings: The model forecast ophthalmopathy, anticipating it by a median around 6.4 months before onset. A 13 V-J signature model discriminated ophthalmopathy versus stable hyperthyroidism.

The J segment lost 0 bases and the V segment lost 6 bases, leaving 8 bases of the junction unmatched. The CDR3 spans 17 residues. This sequence originates from a woman aged 18-29 years with Graves' hyperthyroidism. Specimen: blood. This chain joins TRBV12-3 or TRBV12-4 and TRBJ2-3; 11 bases align to TRBD2. In DNA form, the CDR3 reads TGTGCCAGCAGACCAACTAGCGGGGGAATTAGCACAGATACGCAGTATTTT. It yields the protein CASRPTSGGISTDTQYF.